Listed below are T cell receptor beta chains from one sample, sequenced in a study of T cells in Graves' hyperthyroidism and ophthalmopathy. TCRdb reprocessed the multiplex PCR reads with MiXCR, giving one entry per CDR3 protein. The repertoire has 450,000 to 650,000 distinct CDR3 sequences, about 14% of them found once; the top ten carry approximately 6.4%. The sample consisted of blood. The receptors originated from a young woman with Graves' ophthalmopathy. Each CDR3 is given with its conserved first and last residue. Each record gives: J gene, clone size, CDR3 length, D gene, V gene, CDR3 DNA, CDR3 protein. The D gene is left open where the match is weak. Where a row states a size, it is once, few, many or the class of an expanded clone; other rows omit it.

J: TRBJ1-3; size: few; length: 13; D: .; V: TRBV30; DNA: TGTGCCTGGAAAAATACAGGCGGAAACACCATATATTTT; CDR3: CAWKNTGGNTIYF
J: TRBJ2-6; size: many; length: 15; D: .; V: TRBV6-2/TRBV6-3; DNA: TGTGCCAGCAGCTCGGGTGCAGCTGGGGCCAACGTCCTGACTTTC; CDR3: CASSSGAAGANVLTF
J: TRBJ1-4; size: few; length: 14; D: .; V: TRBV5-5; DNA: TGTGCCAGCAGCCTAGTCGGGACTAATGAAAAACTGTTTTTT; CDR3: CASSLVGTNEKLFF
J: TRBJ2-1; size: many; length: 18; D: .; V: TRBV27; DNA: TGTGCCAGCAGTTTATTTAACGGTCCTTCCGGCCCCGACAATGAGCAGTTCTTC; CDR3: CASSLFNGPSGPDNEQFF
J: TRBJ2-7; size: .; length: 13; D: TRBD1; V: TRBV11-2; DNA: TGTGCCAGCAGCGGTGGACAGGGCGACGAGCAGTACTTC; CDR3: CASSGGQGDEQYF
J: TRBJ2-3; size: .; length: 17; D: TRBD2; V: TRBV10-3; DNA: TGTGCCATCAGGAGGACTAGCGGGCTGTCATATACAGATACGCAGTATTTT; CDR3: CAIRRTSGLSYTDTQYF
J: TRBJ1-4; size: many; length: 16; D: .; V: TRBV20-1; DNA: TGCAGTGCTAGAGATAGTTTGCGAACAACTAATGAAAAACTGTTTTTT; CDR3: CSARDSLRTTNEKLFF
J: TRBJ1-1; size: many; length: 13; D: .; V: TRBV30; DNA: TGTGCCTGGAGTCGCGAGATGAACACTGAAGCTTTCTTT; CDR3: CAWSREMNTEAFF
J: TRBJ2-5; size: many; length: 16; D: TRBD2; V: TRBV5-1; DNA: TGCGCCAGCAGCTCCTCCGGGACTAGCGGGAGAGAGACCCAGTACTTC; CDR3: CASSSSGTSGRETQYF
J: TRBJ2-3; size: .; length: 15; D: TRBD1; V: TRBV6-1; DNA: TGTGCCAGCAGCCCCACAGGGGATGGCACAGATACGCAGTATTTT; CDR3: CASSPTGDGTDTQYF